The 2 T cell receptor beta chains below were found in one sample sequenced in a study of CD8 T cells in Susac syndrome. Reverse transcription of roughly 0.5 to 1 ug RNA was carried out with random hexamers. TCRdb processed the immunoSEQ multiplex PCR reads anew with MiXCR; each CDR3 protein has one entry. The data contain 250,000 to 300,000 distinct CDR3 sequences, more than 75% of them singletons. The sample consisted of CD8+ T cells from PBMCs. These receptors were taken from a human donor with multiple sclerosis.

The genes are TRBV27 and TRBJ1-5; TRBD1 aligns across 8 bases. The V gene end was trimmed by 7 bases and the J gene end by 1 base; junction bases not matched to a gene: 3. The length of the CDR3 is 14 residues. CDR1 and CDR2 (germline): MNHEY, SMNVEV (reference sequence). DNA of the CDR3: TGTGCCAGCACCAGGACAGGGAGCAATCAGCCCCAGCATTTT. It translates to CASTRTGSNQPQHF.

DNA of the CDR3: TGCGCCAGCAGAACAGGCCCCTATCCAACTAATGAAAAACTGTTTTTT. As protein: CASRTGPYPTNEKLFF. This chain connects TRBV5-1 to TRBJ1-4; possibly TRBD1 for D (5 bases). The CDR3 contains 16 residues. Per the germline V gene, CDR1 is SGHRS and CDR2 is YFSETQ. The V end was cut by 5 bases, the J end by 0 bases, with 14 bases between.